This is a list of T cell receptor beta chains from one sample in a study of blood T cell repertoires in COVID-19. The repertoire was sequenced with immunoSEQ multiplex PCR; TCRdb's copy has only in-frame clones and lacks some. The table shows 250,000 to 300,000 clones, with less than 90% occurring only once. The sample taken for sequencing was peripheral blood. The source of these receptors is a man under 40 with active or convalescent COVID-19. Each CDR3 is given with its conserved first and last residue. The D gene is left open where the match is weak. Part of the rows lack a size; the others show once, few, many or a class for expanded clones.

d_gene,j_gene,abundance,v_gene,CDR3aa,CDR3nt
-,TRBJ2-1,-,TRBV19,CASSMETETYNEQFF,TGTGCCAGTAGTATGGAGACAGAGACCTACAATGAGCAGTTCTTC
-,TRBJ1-3,once,TRBV18,CASLPSSGNTIYF,TGTGCCAGCTTGCCGAGCTCTGGAAACACCATATATTTT
-,TRBJ2-7,-,TRBV6-5,CASSSRAYEQYF,TGTGCCAGCAGCTCTCGAGCCTACGAGCAGTACTTC
TRBD1,TRBJ1-2,-,TRBV5-1,CASSPTQLRTGAFYGYTF,TGCGCCAGCAGCCCGACACAGCTCAGGACAGGGGCTTTTTATGGCTACACCTTC
TRBD1,TRBJ2-3,-,TRBV29-1,CSVGGTGNEADTQYF,TGCAGCGTGGGGGGGACAGGGAACGAGGCAGATACGCAGTATTTT
-,TRBJ1-1,-,TRBV7-3,CASSGQPNTEAFF,TGTGCCAGCAGCGGACAGCCGAACACTGAAGCTTTCTTT
-,TRBJ2-5,-,TRBV9,CASSVGRVARETQYF,TGTGCCAGCAGCGTAGGCAGGGTAGCTAGAGAGACCCAGTACTTC
TRBD1,TRBJ2-1,few,TRBV6-5,CASRRTGRNNEQFF,TGTGCCAGCAGACGGACAGGGAGAAACAATGAGCAGTTCTTC
TRBD2,TRBJ2-7,once,TRBV27,CASSTLAGGYEQYF,TGTGCCAGCAGTACCTTAGCGGGGGGCTACGAGCAGTACTTC
-,TRBJ1-3,-,TRBV2,CASSGPGNTIYF,TGTGCCAGCAGTGGGCCTGGAAACACCATATATTTT
TRBD2,TRBJ2-7,-,TRBV7-9,CASSLGLAGVEQYF,TGTGCCAGCAGCTTGGGACTAGCGGGGGTTGAGCAGTACTTC
-,TRBJ1-2,-,TRBV12-5,CASDPGEGRGYTF,TGTGCTAGTGACCCGGGGGAGGGTAGGGGCTACACCTTC
TRBD1,TRBJ1-2,-,TRBV6-5,CASHRGDYGYTF,TGTGCCAGCCACAGGGGTGACTATGGCTACACCTTC
TRBD1,TRBJ2-3,-,TRBV2,CASRRTGAVDTQYF,TGTGCCAGCAGACGGACAGGCGCCGTCGATACGCAGTATTTT
-,TRBJ2-1,-,TRBV6-5,CASSQIGNNEQFF,TGTGCCAGCAGCCAAATCGGGAACAATGAGCAGTTCTTC
TRBD1,TRBJ1-5,-,TRBV30,CAWSAGTGNSNQPQHF,TGTGCCTGGAGTGCCGGGACAGGGAATAGCAATCAGCCCCAGCATTTT
-,TRBJ1-2,few,TRBV5-1,CASSPGTTLNYGYTF,TGCGCCAGCAGCCCAGGGACAACTTTGAACTATGGCTACACCTTC
-,TRBJ2-5,-,TRBV6-2/TRBV6-3,CASSHLGRIEETQYF,TGTGCCAGCAGTCACTTGGGGAGGATCGAAGAGACCCAGTACTTC
TRBD1,TRBJ1-1,-,TRBV19,CASSKEQGITEAFF,TGTGCCAGTAGTAAAGAACAGGGGATCACTGAAGCTTTCTTT
-,TRBJ2-5,-,TRBV14,CASSQDRGKVETQYF,TGTGCCAGCAGCCAAGATCGGGGGAAGGTAGAGACCCAGTACTTC
TRBD2,TRBJ2-2,-,TRBV5-6,CASSILAGGRAGELFF,TGTGCCAGCAGCATACTAGCGGGGGGAAGAGCCGGGGAGCTGTTTTTT
-,TRBJ1-2,-,TRBV11-2,CASSLDPGGLFGYTF,TGTGCCAGCAGCTTAGATCCGGGGGGTCTTTTTGGCTACACCTTC
TRBD1,TRBJ1-4,-,TRBV19,CASSGRQGKSEKLFF,TGTGCCAGTAGTGGTAGACAGGGGAAGAGTGAAAAACTGTTTTTT
-,TRBJ1-1,-,TRBV6-2/TRBV6-3,CASSYAGGNTEAFF,TGTGCCAGCAGTTACGCAGGTGGGAACACTGAAGCTTTCTTT
-,TRBJ2-3,-,TRBV20-1,CSASPSTDTQYF,TGCAGTGCTAGTCCTAGCACAGATACGCAGTATTTT
-,TRBJ2-7,-,TRBV18,CASSPLGDMKPEQYF,TGTGCCAGCTCACCACTCGGGGACATGAAACCCGAGCAGTACTTC
TRBD2,TRBJ2-5,-,TRBV5-1,CASSFPDGLAELQYQGQETQYF,TGCGCCAGCAGCTTCCCGGATGGACTAGCGGAGTTACAATACCAGGGCCAAGAGACCCAGTACTTC